The following is a TCR beta chain sequence with its context. The identical CDR3 is also encoded by other nucleotide sequences in the sample. In germline, CDR1 is SEHNR, CDR2 FQNEAQ (reference sequence). V gave up 0 bases and J gave up 3 bases, with 10 bases separating them. This CDR3 is 15 amino acids long. cDNA synthesis used the whole RNA isolate, giving expressed TCRB sequences. The data were produced by immunoSEQ multiplex PCR, yet TCRdb's version contains in-frame clones alone and is incomplete. The profile shows just over 600,000 clones, around a sixth of them singletons. These data originate in a study of beta chain features in type 1 diabetes. Overall study: Summed over all samples, the examined sorted cells came to about 110 million.

V gene TRBV7-9 combines with J gene TRBJ2-3; maybe TRBD2 (5 bases). This TCR was sampled from a man aged 18 to 29 in good health. Sequenced: naive CD4+ T cells from blood. The CDR3 region is CASSLARGGTDTQYF. The CDR3 DNA reads TGTGCCAGCAGCTTAGCTCGGGGTGGTACAGATACGCAGTATTTT.